These 10 T cell receptor beta chains share one sample of origin, sequenced in a study of technical replicates of blood from a handful of donors. The protocol was immunoSEQ multiplex PCR, while the TCRdb copy is restricted to in-frame clones and leaves out a portion. The sample records more than 65,000 clones, just over 95% being singletons. Sequencing used T cells isolated from PBMCs. These receptors originate from a human donor in good health.

This chain connects TRBV4-3 to TRBJ2-7, with D possibly matching TRBD2 (5 bases). Germline-derived CDR1 and CDR2 are LGHNA and YSLEER. This CDR3 is 15 amino acids long. V gave up 3 bases and J gave up 2 bases, with 14 bases separating them. The CDR3 DNA sequence: TGCGCCAGCAGCCATGTGGGCGGGTCCACCTACGAGCAGTACTTC. As protein: CASSHVGGSTYEQYF.

The chain joins TRBV5-1 to TRBJ2-3; possible D gene TRBD2, 6 bases. This CDR3 contains 14 residues. The germline V and J ends were trimmed by 3 bases and 4 bases, with 12 bases remaining between them. Germline CDR1 SGHRS, CDR2 YFSETQ. CDR3 bases: TGCGCCAGCAGCTCTCCCGGGAGTTCAGATACGCAGTATTTT. Translating it yields CASSSPGSSDTQYF. Full variable domain (missing parts from reference TRBV5-1 and TRBJ2-3): KAGVTQTPRYLIKTRGQQVTLSCSPISGHRSVSWYQQTPGQGLQFLFEYFSETQRNKGNFPGRFSGRQFSNSRSEMNVSTLELGDSALYLCASSSPGSSDTQYFGPGTRLTVL.

This chain connects TRBV27 to TRBJ1-2; 8 nucleotides agree with TRBD1. The CDR3 runs 16 residues. After removal of 4 bases from V and 8 bases from J, the junction contained 15 bases not matched to a gene. In germline, CDR1 is MNHEY, CDR2 SMNVEV (reference sequence). In DNA form, the CDR3 reads TGTGCCAGCAGTTCCACTGCGAGGACAGGGTTGGACGGCTACACCTTC. Translation: CASSSTARTGLDGYTF.

The chain has TRBV18 and TRBJ2-7; 9 positions match TRBD2. CDR3 length equals 15 residues. Unmatched junction bases numbered 6, after V lost 3 bases and J lost 3 bases. Looked up from germline, CDR1 is KGHSH and CDR2 is LQKENI. DNA of the CDR3: TGTGCCAGCTCACCTCTCGCGGGAGGGGTCTACGAGCAGTACTTC. It specifies CASSPLAGGVYEQYF.

The chain uses TRBV9 and TRBJ2-1; D may be TRBD2 (6 bases). Germline lookup yields CDR1 SGDLS and CDR2 YYNGEE. The V end lost 3 bases, the J end lost 4 bases, and 17 bases lay between the germline ends. The CDR3 length is 16 residues. CDR3 sequence: CASSGQGLKRYNEQFF. CDR3 bases: TGTGCCAGCAGCGGTCAGGGACTCAAAAGATACAATGAGCAGTTCTTC.

This clone was detected once. V gene TRBV2 combines with J gene TRBJ2-7, with D perhaps TRBD1 (5 bases). V dropped 6 bases and J dropped 3 bases, with 24 bases sitting between them. Germline CDR1 reads SNHLY; CDR2 reads FYNNEI. The CDR3 has 17 amino acids. In DNA, the CDR3 is TGTGCCAGCAGCCTCTCGCTCTCAGGGATACACGACTACGAGCAGTACTTC. It codes for CASSLSLSGIHDYEQYF.

The chain carries TRBV30 and TRBJ1-2, with D perhaps TRBD1 (5 bases). CDR3 size: 11 residues. CDR1 GTSNPN and CDR2 SVGIG come from the germline V gene (reference sequence). The ends were cut back, 0 bases at V and 7 bases at J, with 6 bases in the middle. The CDR3 protein is CAWSVGLGYTF. CDR3 DNA sequence: TGTGCCTGGAGTGTGGGGCTTGGCTACACCTTC. Together with reference TRBV30 and TRBJ1-2, the CDR3 gives the full variable domain: SQTIHQWPATLVQPVGSPLSLECTVEGTSNPNLYWYRQAAGRGLQLLFYSVGIGQISSEVPQNLSASRPQDRQFILSSKKLLLSDSGFYLCAWSVGLGYTFGSGTRLTVV.

There are a few counts of this clone. The V gene is TRBV29-1, the J gene TRBJ1-1; maybe TRBD1 (6 bases). Germline V lookup: CDR1 SQVTM, CDR2 ANQGSEA. This CDR3 has 12 residues. The V gene lost 7 bases and the J gene lost 3 bases, with 12 bases spanning the gap. CDR3 sequence (DNA): TGCAGCGCCACAGGGAGAGACACTGAAGCTTTCTTT. This gives the protein CSATGRDTEAFF. The full variable domain, its missing parts supplied by reference TRBV29-1 and TRBJ1-1, is SAVISQKPSRDICQRGTSLTIQCQVDSQVTMMFWYRQQPGQSLTLIATANQGSEATYESGFVIDKFPISRPNLTFSTLTVSNMSPEDSSIYLCSATGRDTEAFFGQGTRLTVV.

This clone was seen once. This chain joins TRBV4-2 and TRBJ2-3; TRBD2 matches 9 bases. V gave up 4 bases and J gave up 5 bases; unmatched junction bases: 7. The germline CDR1 and CDR2 sequences are LGHNA and YNFKEQ. The CDR3 runs 15 residues. The CDR3 nucleotides read TGTGCCAGCAGCCGAGTAGCGGGAGTGATAGATACGCAGTATTTT. It translates to CASSRVAGVIDTQYF.

V gene TRBV19 combines with J gene TRBJ2-1, with TRBD2 matching 8 bases. CDR1 and CDR2 from the germline V gene are LNHDA and SQIVND (reference sequence). The CDR3 length is 18 residues. The trim removed 3 bases at V and 8 bases at J, leaving 18 bases unmatched. The CDR3 reads CASSIFRGPGLVGDEQFF. The CDR3 DNA sequence: TGTGCCAGTAGTATTTTCAGAGGGCCGGGACTAGTCGGGGATGAGCAGTTCTTC.